The clone carrying this TCR beta chain was picked up a small number of times. Sequencing used immunoSEQ multiplex PCR; TCRdb keeps in-frame clones, though not all of them. The sample has about 120,000 clones, 86% seen once. V lost 10 bases to trimming and J lost 2 bases; unmatched junction nucleotides: 7. The CDR3 sequence is 13 residues long. Germline CDR1 and CDR2: KGHSH and LQKENI. This specimen belongs to a study of blood T cell repertoires in COVID-19. The chain employs TRBV18 and TRBJ2-5; 7 bases fit TRBD2. This receptor was taken from a man between 65 and 85 years old who had recovered from COVID-19. The sequenced material came from peripheral blood. The CDR3 here is CATTPGGQETQYF. The CDR3 DNA sequence: TGTGCCACCACCCCGGGAGGACAAGAGACCCAGTACTTC.